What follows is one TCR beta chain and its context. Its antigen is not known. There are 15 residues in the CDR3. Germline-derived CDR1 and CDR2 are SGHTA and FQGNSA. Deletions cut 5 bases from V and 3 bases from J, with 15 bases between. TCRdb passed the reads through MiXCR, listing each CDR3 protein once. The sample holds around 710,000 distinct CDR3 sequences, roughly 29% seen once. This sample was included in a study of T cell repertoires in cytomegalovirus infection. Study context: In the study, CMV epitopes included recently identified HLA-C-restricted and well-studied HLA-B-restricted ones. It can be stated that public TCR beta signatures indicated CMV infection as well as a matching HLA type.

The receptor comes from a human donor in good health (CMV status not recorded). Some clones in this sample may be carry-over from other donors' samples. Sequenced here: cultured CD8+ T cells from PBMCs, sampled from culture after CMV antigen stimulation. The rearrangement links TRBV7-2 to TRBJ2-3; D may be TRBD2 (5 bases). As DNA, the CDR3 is TGTGCCAGCAGCCCCCCTAGCCTCACAACAGATACGCAGTATTTT. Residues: CASSPPSLTTDTQYF.